The entry below gives a single T cell receptor beta chain sequence along with its context. The CDR3 is made up of 15 amino acids. Trimming stripped 6 bases from V and 0 bases from J, with 14 bases between. Germline V gene sequence: CDR1 SNHLY, CDR2 FYNNEI. The data originate from a study of CD4+ T cells in melanoma. Produced via immunoSEQ multiplex PCR; TCRdb's table is partial and in-frame only. The sample shows more than 7,000 clones, approximately 70% of them seen only once. The chain couples TRBV2 to TRBJ1-1, with D unresolved. Input material: cells from a culture (not recorded whether cultured in vitro). The origin of this receptor is a human donor with melanoma. The CDR3 region is CASRSVSWVNTEAFF. Written as DNA, the CDR3 is TGTGCCAGCAGGTCCGTCTCTTGGGTGAACACTGAAGCTTTCTTT.